Below, 6 T cell receptor beta chains from the same sample are listed, as sequenced in a study of response to subunit inactivated influenza vaccine. TCRdb reprocessed the RT-PCR reads via MiXCR and lists one record per CDR3 protein. This sample has over 800,000 distinct CDR3 sequences, with 21% found just once. Sequencing used PBMCs from blood, obtained more than 4 days after vaccination. The receptors shown here come from a man in his forties or fifties who received an inactivated influenza vaccine.

This chain joins TRBV2 and TRBJ2-5, with D uncertain. This CDR3 is 14 amino acids long. From germline, CDR1 is SNHLY and CDR2 FYNNEI. V was trimmed by 1 base and J by 1 base, leaving 7 bases between them. CDR3 sequence reads: CASSEVEFQETQYF. Here the CDR3 DNA reads TGTGCCAGCAGTGAAGTTGAGTTCCAAGAGACCCAGTACTTC.

With regard to this clonotype: A junction boundary mismatches the germline segment, possibly from a read error. The chain is built from TRBV12-3 or TRBV12-4 and TRBJ2-1, with D maybe TRBD2 (5 bases). The CDR3 loop spans 13 amino acids. DNA for the CDR3: TGTGCCAGCAGTGGAGGCCAATACAAAGAGCAGTTCTTC. Protein: CASSGGQYKEQFF.

The table lists this clonotype with many counts. A read error may account for a junction end that differs from germline. The V call is TRBV7-7, the J call TRBJ2-7, with D perhaps TRBD1 (6 bases). Germline loops: CDR1 SSHAT, CDR2 FNYEAQ (reference sequence). CDR3 length equals 14 residues. The CDR3 region is CASSLRQEPYEQYF. CDR3 nucleotides: TGTGCTAGCAGCTTAAGACAGGAGCCCTACGAGCAGTACTTC. Supplemented by reference TRBV7-7 and TRBJ2-7, the full variable domain reads GAGVSQSPRYKVTKRGQDVTLRCDPISSHATLYWYQQALGQGPEFLTYFNYEAQPDKSGLPSDRFSAERPEGSISTLTIQRTEQRDSAMYRCASSLRQEPYEQYFGPGTRLTVT.

This chain uses TRBV10-3 with TRBJ2-2, with D possibly TRBD2 on 5 matching bases. V was clipped by 2 bases and J by 1 base, with 5 bases between them. The CDR3 runs 14 residues. Germline-derived CDR1 and CDR2 are ENHRY and SYGVKD. In DNA form, the CDR3 reads TGTGCCATCAGTGAGGCGGGGAACACCGGGGAGCTGTTTTTT. Translation: CAISEAGNTGELFF.

This clonotype has only a few counts. The V and J genes are TRBV10-3 and TRBJ2-1; 10 bases match TRBD2. Germline assignment: CDR1 ENHRY and CDR2 SYGVKD. J gave up 0 bases and V 2 bases, and 7 bases lay outside the gene matches. This CDR3 contains 18 residues. The CDR3 nucleotides read TGTGCCATCAGTGAGCTAGCGGGAGCTCCGAGCTCCTACAATGAGCAGTTCTTC. Amino acids: CAISELAGAPSSYNEQFF.

The CDR3 region is CASSLENQFGEQYF. CDR3 sequence (DNA): TGTGCCAGCAGTCTAGAGAACCAGTTCGGGGAGCAGTACTTC. The V and J genes are TRBV27 and TRBJ2-7; unclear D gene. Trimming removed 5 bases at V and 7 bases at J, with 18 bases between. The CDR3 totals 14 residues. Germline V gene data show CDR1 as MNHEY and CDR2 as SMNVEV (reference sequence).